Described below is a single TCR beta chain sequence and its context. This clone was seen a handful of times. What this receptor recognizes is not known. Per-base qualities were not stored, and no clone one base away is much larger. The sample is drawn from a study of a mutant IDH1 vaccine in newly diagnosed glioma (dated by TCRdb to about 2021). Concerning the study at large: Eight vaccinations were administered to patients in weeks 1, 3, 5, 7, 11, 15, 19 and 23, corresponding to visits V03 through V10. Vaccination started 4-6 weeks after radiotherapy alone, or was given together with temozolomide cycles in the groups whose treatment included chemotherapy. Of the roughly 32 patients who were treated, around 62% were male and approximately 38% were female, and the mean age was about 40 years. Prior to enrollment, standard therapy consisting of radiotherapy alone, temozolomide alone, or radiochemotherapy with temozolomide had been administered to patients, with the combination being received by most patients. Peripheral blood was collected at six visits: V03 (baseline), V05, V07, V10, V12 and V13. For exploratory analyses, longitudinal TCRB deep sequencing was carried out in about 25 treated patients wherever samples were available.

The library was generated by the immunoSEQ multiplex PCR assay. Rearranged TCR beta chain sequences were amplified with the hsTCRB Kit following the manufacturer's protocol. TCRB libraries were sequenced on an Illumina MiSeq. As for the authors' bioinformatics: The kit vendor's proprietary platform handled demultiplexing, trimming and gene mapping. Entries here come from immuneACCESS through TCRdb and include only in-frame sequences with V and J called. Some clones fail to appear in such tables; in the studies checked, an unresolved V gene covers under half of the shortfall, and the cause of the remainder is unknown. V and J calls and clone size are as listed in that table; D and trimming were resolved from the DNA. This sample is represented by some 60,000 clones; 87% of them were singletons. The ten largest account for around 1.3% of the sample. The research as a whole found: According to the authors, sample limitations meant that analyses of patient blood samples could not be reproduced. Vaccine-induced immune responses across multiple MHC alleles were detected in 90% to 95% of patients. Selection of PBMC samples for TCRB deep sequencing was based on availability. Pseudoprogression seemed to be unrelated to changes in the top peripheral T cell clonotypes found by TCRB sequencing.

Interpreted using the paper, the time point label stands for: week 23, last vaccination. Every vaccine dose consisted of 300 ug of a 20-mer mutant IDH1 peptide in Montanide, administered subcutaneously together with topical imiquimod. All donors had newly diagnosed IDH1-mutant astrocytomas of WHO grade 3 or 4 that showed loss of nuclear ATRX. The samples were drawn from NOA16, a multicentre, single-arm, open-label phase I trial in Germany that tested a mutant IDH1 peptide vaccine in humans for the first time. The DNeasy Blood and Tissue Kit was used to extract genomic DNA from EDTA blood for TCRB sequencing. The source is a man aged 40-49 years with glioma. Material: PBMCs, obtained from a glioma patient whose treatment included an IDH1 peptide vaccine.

The DNA sequence is given as TGTGCCAGCAGCAAAGCGCCTTTTGGGGTGGAGCCGTATAGCAATCAGCCCCAGCATTTT. Translated, it gives CASSKAPFGVEPYSNQPQHF. The chain was built from TRBV21-1 and TRBJ1-5. TRBV21-1 is a recognized pseudogene. The CDR3 numbers 20 residues from cysteine through phenylalanine. The entry retains the CDR3 DNA only, 60 bases that are in frame from base 1.